The sequence of this TCR beta chain was determined in a study of blood T cell repertoires in COVID-19. V lost 2 bases and J 0 bases, leaving 11 bases between the germline ends. Germline loops: CDR1 SNHLY, CDR2 FYNNEI. The CDR3 consists of 16 residues. Sequencing used immunoSEQ multiplex PCR; TCRdb keeps in-frame clones, though not all of them. The table lists roughly 150,000 clones, around 80% of them singletons. Sequenced sample: PBMCs or T cells enriched from blood (not recorded which). This TCR derives from a man aged 65 to 79 who had been exposed to COVID-19. J is TRBJ1-3 and V is TRBV2, with D maybe TRBD1 (6 bases). For the CDR3, the DNA is TGTGCCAGCAGTGAAACTAGGACAGCCTCTGGAAACACCATATATTTT. The encoded protein is CASSETRTASGNTIYF.